This passage covers 30 T cell receptor beta chains from one sample sequenced in a study of post-analysis software for immune sequencing data. These receptors are not linked to any known antigen. Prepared libraries of TCR beta cDNA carried unique molecular identifiers. TCRdb re-called the PCR reads through MiXCR, storing one row per CDR3 protein. This table holds a few hundred thousand distinct CDR3 sequences, roughly 35% found once. Study-wide findings and caveats: Included in a set of roughly 5 TRBV segments more frequent in patients than controls were TRBV5-6, TRBV5-1 and TRBV20-1.

The sample taken for sequencing was blood. These receptors all stem from a girl aged 5 to 17 with multiple sclerosis.

The chain joins TRBV4-3 to TRBJ1-6; D unclear. The CDR3 spans 16 residues. Germline CDR1 and CDR2: LGHNA and YSLEER. V shed 1 base and J shed 0 bases, with 7 bases lying between them. CDR3 DNA: TGCGCCAGCAGCCAAGCCCTTAGCTCCTATAATTCACCCCTCCACTTT. Translating it yields CASSQALSSYNSPLHF.

This clonotype was observed a handful of times. This chain uses TRBV14 with TRBJ2-7, with no clear D. Germline values: CDR1 SGHDN, CDR2 FVKESK. This CDR3 is built from 12 residues. V was trimmed by 0 bases and J by 9 bases, leaving 9 bases between them. The CDR3: CASSQDGPGQYF. The CDR3 DNA reads TGTGCCAGCAGCCAAGATGGGCCGGGGCAGTACTTC.

The chain combines TRBV4-2 with TRBJ2-7, with 9 bases aligning to TRBD1. The CDR3 length is 19 residues. V lost 4 bases to trimming and J lost 0 bases; unmatched junction nucleotides: 16. Per germline, CDR1 LGHNA and CDR2 YNFKEQ. CDR3 protein: CASSLIGTGNGWGSYEQYF. CDR3 in DNA: TGTGCCAGCAGCCTGATCGGGACAGGGAATGGCTGGGGCTCCTACGAGCAGTACTTC.

The chain has TRBV20-1 and TRBJ2-3; either TRBD1 or TRBD2 may fit D (5 bases each). CDR3 size: 14 residues. Trimming shortened V by 7 bases and J by 1 base, and 15 bases separated the two germline ends. Germline-derived CDR1 and CDR2 are DFQATT and SNEGSKA (reference sequence). The CDR3 DNA reads TGCAGTGTTCGCCCCGGGACCGGCACAGATACGCAGTATTTT. This translates into CSVRPGTGTDTQYF.

This clonotype occurred a few times. V usage is TRBV7-2 and J usage is TRBJ1-2; TRBD1 aligns across 8 bases. The CDR3 is made up of 13 amino acids. Germline assignment: CDR1 SGHTA and CDR2 FQGNSA. The V gene end was trimmed by 6 bases and the J gene end by 2 bases; junction bases not matched to a gene: 2. CDR3 sequence (DNA): TGTGCCAGCAGGCGACAGGGGAACTATGGCTACACCTTC. Its protein product is CASRRQGNYGYTF. Full variable domain (remainder filled in from reference TRBV7-2 and TRBJ1-2): GAGVSQSPSNKVTEKGKDVELRCDPISGHTALYWYRQSLGQGLEFLIYFQGNSAPDKSGLPSDRFSAERTGGSVSTLTIQRTQQEDSAVYLCASRRQGNYGYTFGSGTRLTVV.

This clonotype was counted between two and nine times. The J gene is TRBJ2-3, the V gene TRBV6-2 or TRBV6-3; D is perhaps TRBD1 (5 bases). Germline CDR1 and CDR2: MNHEY and SVGEGT. This CDR3 has 16 amino acids. V lost 0 bases and J lost 4, with 14 bases in between. The CDR3 DNA is TGTGCCAGCAGTTACTCGAGTGGGGCCATGGCAGATACGCAGTATTTT. It is translated as CASSYSSGAMADTQYF.

In this sample, this clonotype turned up once. J is TRBJ2-7 and V is TRBV19, with TRBD2 matching over 8 bases. In germline, CDR1 is LNHDA, CDR2 SQIVND (reference sequence). V lost 3 bases and J lost 2; bases outside the gene matches: 6. The CDR3 covers 15 residues. The DNA for the CDR3 is TGTGCCAGTAGTATCAGCCTAGCGGGCACCTACGAGCAGTACTTC. It translates to CASSISLAGTYEQYF. Drawing the rest from reference TRBV19 and TRBJ2-7, the complete variable domain is DGGITQSPKYLFRKEGQNVTLSCEQNLNHDAMYWYRQDPGQGLRLIYYSQIVNDFQKGDIAEGYSVSREKKESFPLTVTSAQKNPTAFYLCASSISLAGTYEQYFGPGTRLTVT.

The chain couples TRBV20-1 to TRBJ1-4, with 12 bases lining up with TRBD1. The CDR3 length is 16 residues. In germline, CDR1 is DFQATT, CDR2 SNEGSKA (reference sequence). The V and J ends lost 6 bases and 8 bases, in that order; junction bases with no gene match: 13. The CDR3 sequence: CSASGTGGGLEEKLFF. In DNA, the CDR3 is TGCAGTGCGTCCGGGACAGGGGGCGGGTTAGAAGAAAAACTGTTTTTT.

There are a few counts of this clonotype. The gene calls are TRBV5-6 and TRBJ2-5; 10 nucleotides match TRBD2. V was clipped by 5 bases and J by 3 bases; unmatched bases: 4. CDR1 and CDR2 (germline): SGHDT, YYEEEE. CDR3 length: 14 amino acids. The CDR3 coding sequence is TGTGCCAGCAGTCGGACTAGCGGAAAAGAGACCCAGTACTTC. Its protein product is CASSRTSGKETQYF.

This clonotype was counted between two and nine times. The rearrangement links TRBV7-2 to TRBJ2-4, with TRBD1 matching over 9 bases. V shed 0 bases, J shed 0 bases, and the junction held 6 bases outside the gene matches. The CDR3 spans 18 residues. The germline gives CDR1 SGHTA, CDR2 FQGNSA. CDR3 in amino acids: CASSLASGQGRAKNIQYF. CDR3 DNA sequence: TGTGCCAGCAGCTTAGCGTCGGGACAGGGAAGAGCCAAAAACATTCAGTACTTC.

The V call is TRBV30, the J call TRBJ1-4, with unresolved D. Germline CDR1 reads GTSNPN; CDR2 reads SVGIG (reference sequence). The CDR3 is made up of 12 amino acids. Trimming pared 3 bases from V and 8 bases from J, leaving 10 bases between. CDR3 sequence: CAWRGLDEKLFF. The DNA of the CDR3 is TGTGCCTGGAGGGGTCTGGACGAAAAACTGTTTTTT.

The chain combines TRBV27 with TRBJ2-1; D may be TRBD1 (6 bases). This CDR3 contains 16 residues. V was cut by 3 bases and J by 13 bases, with 25 bases left in between. In germline, CDR1 is MNHEY, CDR2 SMNVEV (reference sequence). The CDR3 DNA is TGTGCCAGCAGTTTCGATCGGGACAAAGTTATAAAGACCCAGTTCTTC. This codes for CASSFDRDKVIKTQFF.

DNA of the CDR3: TGCGCCAGCAGCCAGACCAGGGACTTATCCTCCTACGAGCAGTACTTC. Translating gives CASSQTRDLSSYEQYF. The chain recombines TRBV4-1 with TRBJ2-7; D is perhaps TRBD2 (6 bases). The germline V and J ends were trimmed by 3 bases and 0 bases, with 15 bases remaining between them. The CDR3 contains 16 residues. Germline values: CDR1 MGHRA, CDR2 YSYEKL.

This chain uses TRBV7-2 with TRBJ2-5, with 12 bases identical to TRBD2. Trimming removed 5 bases from V and 4 bases from J; junction bases left unmatched: 8. The length of the CDR3 is 16 residues. Germline lookup yields CDR1 SGHTA and CDR2 FQGNSA. CDR3 nucleotides: TGTGCCAGCAGCGCTAGACTAGCGGGGGCAGGAGAGACCCAGTACTTC. This codes for CASSARLAGAGETQYF.

The chain links TRBV13 to TRBJ1-2; TRBD1 matches at 9 bases. Germline lookup yields CDR1 PRHDT and CDR2 FYEKMQ (reference sequence). There are 15 residues in the CDR3. The junction had 15 bases not matched to a gene; V was cut back by 4 bases and J by 12 bases. CDR3 coding DNA: TGTGCCAGCAGCTCAACAACAGGGGGCAGGGGTGAAAACACCTTC. This translates into CASSSTTGGRGENTF. The full variable domain, with the rest looked up from reference TRBV13 and TRBJ1-2, is AAGVIQSPRHLIKEKRETATLKCYPIPRHDTVYWYQQGPGQDPQFLISFYEKMQSDKGSIPDRFSAQQFSDYHSELNMSSLELGDSALYFCASSSTTGGRGENTFGSGTRLTVV.

The chain couples TRBV28 to TRBJ1-5; D ambiguous. The CDR3 runs 13 residues. Looked up from germline, CDR1 is MDHEN and CDR2 is SYDVKM. V shed 8 bases and J shed 9 bases, with 17 bases lying between them. CDR3 amino acids: CASFNGVRSPQHF. CDR3 nucleotide sequence: TGTGCCAGCTTTAACGGGGTAAGGTCGCCCCAGCATTTT. The entire variable domain, with the rest obtained from reference TRBV28 and TRBJ1-5, is as follows: DVKVTQSSRYLVKRTGEKVFLECVQDMDHENMFWYRQDPGLGLRLIYFSYDVKMKEKGDIPEGYSVSREKKERFSLILESASTNQTSMYLCASFNGVRSPQHFGDGTRLSIL.

In its sample, this clonotype was seen many times. Germline is not matched at one junction end, which may reflect a read error. V and J are TRBV5-1 and TRBJ1-1; D unresolved. The CDR3 runs to 12 residues. Germline CDR1 and CDR2: SGHRS and YFSETQ. This CDR3 is CASSLEGTEAFF. DNA for the CDR3: TGTGCCAGCAGCTTGGAAGGCACTGAAGCTTTCTTT.

V and J are TRBV28 and TRBJ2-5; D is unresolved. Trimming left V 4 bases short and J 2 bases short, with 8 bases between. This CDR3 spans 13 amino acids. Per germline, CDR1 MDHEN and CDR2 SYDVKM. CDR3 loop: CASSYPGQETQYF. The CDR3 bases are TGTGCCAGCAGTTATCCGGGTCAAGAGACCCAGTACTTC.

Only a few counts were recorded for this clonotype. This chain links TRBV6-2 or TRBV6-3 with TRBJ1-2, with 9 bases fitting TRBD1. The V and J ends lost 7 bases and 8 bases, in that order; junction bases with no gene match: 11. Germline V gives CDR1 MNHEY, CDR2 SVGEGT. This CDR3 contains 14 residues. The CDR3 here is CASMLDRGGEGYTF. In DNA, the CDR3 is TGTGCCAGCATGCTGGACAGGGGAGGAGAAGGCTACACCTTC.

The chain is built from TRBV3-1 and TRBJ2-7, with 8 positions matching TRBD2. The CDR3 consists of 16 residues. The germline V gene has CDR1 LGHDT and CDR2 YNNKEL (reference sequence). Trimming at V came to 4 bases and at J to 3 bases, leaving 11 bases not matched to a gene. The chain's CDR3 is CASSPRWGSGVYEQYF. In DNA form, the CDR3 reads TGTGCCAGCAGCCCGAGATGGGGTAGCGGGGTCTACGAGCAGTACTTC.

The chain has TRBV6-6 and TRBJ1-5; D gene uncertain. The CDR3 has 17 amino acids. The germline V gene encodes CDR1 MNHNY and CDR2 SVGAGI (reference sequence). Trimming left V 0 bases short and J 0 bases short, with 12 bases between. This CDR3 is CASSYSMAPYSNQPQHF. CDR3 DNA sequence: TGTGCCAGCAGTTACTCCATGGCGCCTTATAGCAATCAGCCCCAGCATTTT.

This clonotype was seen more than once but under ten times. The chain employs TRBV7-9 and TRBJ2-4; 8 nucleotides agree with TRBD1. Unmatched junction bases numbered 7, after V lost 4 bases and J lost 5 bases. Looked up from germline, CDR1 is SEHNR and CDR2 is FQNEAQ (reference sequence). The CDR3 length is 15 residues. CDR3: CASSSLETGENIQYF. DNA of the CDR3: TGTGCCAGCAGCTCATTGGAGACAGGGGAAAACATTCAGTACTTC.

This clonotype was seen a handful of times. This chain joins TRBV20-1 and TRBJ2-7, with D perhaps matching TRBD1 (6 bases). Germline lookup yields CDR1 DFQATT and CDR2 SNEGSKA (reference sequence). The length of the CDR3 is 13 residues. Trimming stripped 0 bases from V and 7 bases from J, with 13 bases between. CDR3 DNA: TGCAGTGCTAGAGATCCCAGGGGATCGGAGCAGTACTTC. It is translated as CSARDPRGSEQYF.

The chain uses TRBV6-5 and TRBJ1-1; D remains unclear. The germline gives CDR1 MNHEY, CDR2 SVGAGI. V lost 6 bases and J lost 2, with 16 bases in between. The CDR3 has 15 amino acids. The CDR3 loop reads CASSRNRAENTEAFF. In nucleotides, the CDR3 is TGTGCCAGCAGCAGAAACCGGGCCGAAAACACTGAAGCTTTCTTT.

In its sample, this clonotype was seen a few times. The V and J genes are TRBV5-1 and TRBJ1-1; D unclear. The CDR3 runs 13 residues. The germline CDR1 and CDR2 sequences are SGHRS and YFSETQ. V dropped 6 bases and J dropped 1 base, with 10 bases sitting between them. The CDR3 DNA is TGCGCCAGCAACTCCCGGGGGAACACTGAAGCTTTCTTT. Encoded protein: CASNSRGNTEAFF.

The chain is built from TRBV7-9 and TRBJ1-2; the D is unclear. Germline V lookup: CDR1 SEHNR, CDR2 FQNEAQ (reference sequence). There are 15 residues in the CDR3. Trimming removed 1 base at V and 4 bases at J, with 13 bases between. CDR3 sequence reads: CASSLGHGPTYGYTF. Here the CDR3 DNA reads TGTGCCAGCAGCTTAGGTCACGGACCGACCTATGGCTACACCTTC.

V is TRBV27 and J is TRBJ2-1; 9 bases map to TRBD1. This CDR3 spans 14 amino acids. Losses at the gene ends were 5 bases for V and 8 bases for J; bases not matched to a gene: 7. CDR1 is MNHEY, CDR2 SMNVEV, per germline (reference sequence). CDR3 DNA: TGTGCCAGCAGTCCGGACAGGGGATCACATGAGCAGTTCTTC. It codes for CASSPDRGSHEQFF.

This clonotype was counted at least ten times. The rearrangement uses TRBV5-6 and TRBJ2-5; no reliable D call. Trimming left V 2 bases short and J 7 bases short, with 9 bases between. The CDR3 loop spans 12 amino acids. The germline V gene encodes CDR1 SGHDT and CDR2 YYEEEE. In DNA, the CDR3 is TGTGCCAGCAGCTTCGGTCTAGGGACCCAGTACTTC. Translated, it gives CASSFGLGTQYF.

This clonotype was observed many times. The rearrangement links TRBV29-1 to TRBJ2-7; no firm D call. V was pared by 4 bases and J by 3 bases, with 4 bases between. There are 10 residues in the CDR3. Looked up from germline, CDR1 is SQVTM and CDR2 is ANQGSEA. The chain's CDR3 is CSVGSYEQYF. The CDR3 DNA is TGCAGCGTTGGGAGCTACGAGCAGTACTTC.

For the CDR3, the DNA is TGTGCCAGCAGCCCACAGGGCCTTCCCTACGAGCAGTACTTC. Protein product: CASSPQGLPYEQYF. The rearrangement joins TRBV12-3 or TRBV12-4 to TRBJ2-7; a weak D match, TRBD1 (6 bases). V was trimmed by 6 bases and J by 2 bases, leaving 14 bases between them. The CDR3 loop spans 14 amino acids.